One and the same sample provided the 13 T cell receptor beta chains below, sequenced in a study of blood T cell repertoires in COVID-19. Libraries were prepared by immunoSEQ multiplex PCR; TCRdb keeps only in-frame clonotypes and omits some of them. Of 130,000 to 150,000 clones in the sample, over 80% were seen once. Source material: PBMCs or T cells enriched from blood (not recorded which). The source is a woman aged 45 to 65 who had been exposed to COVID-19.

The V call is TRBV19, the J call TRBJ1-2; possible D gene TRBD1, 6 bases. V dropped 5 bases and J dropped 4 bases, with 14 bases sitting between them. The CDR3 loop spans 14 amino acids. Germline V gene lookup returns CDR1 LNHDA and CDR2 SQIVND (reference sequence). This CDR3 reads CASSPGDGFYGYTF. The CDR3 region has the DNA TGTGCCAGTAGTCCAGGGGACGGTTTCTATGGCTACACCTTC.

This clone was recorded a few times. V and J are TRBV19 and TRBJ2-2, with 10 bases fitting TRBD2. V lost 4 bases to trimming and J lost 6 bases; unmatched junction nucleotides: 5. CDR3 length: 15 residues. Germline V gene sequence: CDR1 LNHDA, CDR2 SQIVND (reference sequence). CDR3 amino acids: CASSRKREGSGELFF. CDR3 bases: TGTGCCAGTAGTAGAAAGCGGGAGGGGTCCGGGGAGCTGTTTTTT. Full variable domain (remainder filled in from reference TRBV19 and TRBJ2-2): DGGITQSPKYLFRKEGQNVTLSCEQNLNHDAMYWYRQDPGQGLRLIYYSQIVNDFQKGDIAEGYSVSREKKESFPLTVTSAQKNPTAFYLCASSRKREGSGELFFGEGSRLTVL.

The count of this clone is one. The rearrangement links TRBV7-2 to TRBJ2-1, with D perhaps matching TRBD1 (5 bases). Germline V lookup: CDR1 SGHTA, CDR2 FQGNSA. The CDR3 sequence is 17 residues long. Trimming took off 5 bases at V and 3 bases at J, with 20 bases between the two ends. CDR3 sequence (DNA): TGTGCCAGCAGCCCGAGACCCGGACACCTTGACTACAATGAGCAGTTCTTC. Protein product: CASSPRPGHLDYNEQFF.

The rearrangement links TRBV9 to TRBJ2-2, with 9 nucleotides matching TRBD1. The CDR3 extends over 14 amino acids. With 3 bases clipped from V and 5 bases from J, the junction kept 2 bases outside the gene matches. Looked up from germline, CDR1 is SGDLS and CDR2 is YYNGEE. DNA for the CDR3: TGTGCCAGCAGCGAAGACAGGGGGACCGGGGAGCTGTTTTTT. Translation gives CASSEDRGTGELFF.

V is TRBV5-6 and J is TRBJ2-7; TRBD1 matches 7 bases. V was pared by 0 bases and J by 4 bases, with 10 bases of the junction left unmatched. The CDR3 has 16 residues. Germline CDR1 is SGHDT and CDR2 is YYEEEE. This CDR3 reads CASSLVRGRQGYEQYF. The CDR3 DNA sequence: TGTGCCAGCAGCTTGGTAAGGGGGCGACAAGGATACGAGCAGTACTTC.

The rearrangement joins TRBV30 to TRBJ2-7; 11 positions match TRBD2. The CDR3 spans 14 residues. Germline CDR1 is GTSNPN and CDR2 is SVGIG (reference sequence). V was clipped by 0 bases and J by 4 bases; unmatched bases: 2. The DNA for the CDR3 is TGTGCCTGGAGTGTGACTAGCGGGAAGTACGAGCAGTACTTC. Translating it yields CAWSVTSGKYEQYF.

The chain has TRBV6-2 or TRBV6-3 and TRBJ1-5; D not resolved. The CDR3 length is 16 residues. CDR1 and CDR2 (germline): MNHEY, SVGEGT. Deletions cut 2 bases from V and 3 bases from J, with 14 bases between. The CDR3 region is CASSYGGSPINQPQHF. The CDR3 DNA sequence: TGTGCCAGCAGTTACGGCGGATCGCCGATCAATCAGCCCCAGCATTTT.

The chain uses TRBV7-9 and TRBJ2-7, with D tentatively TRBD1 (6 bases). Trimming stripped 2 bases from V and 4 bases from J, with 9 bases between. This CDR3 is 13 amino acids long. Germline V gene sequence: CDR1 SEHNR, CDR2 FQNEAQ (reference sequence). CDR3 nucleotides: TGTGCCAGCAGCTTAAACAGGGAATACGAGCAGTACTTC. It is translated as CASSLNREYEQYF.

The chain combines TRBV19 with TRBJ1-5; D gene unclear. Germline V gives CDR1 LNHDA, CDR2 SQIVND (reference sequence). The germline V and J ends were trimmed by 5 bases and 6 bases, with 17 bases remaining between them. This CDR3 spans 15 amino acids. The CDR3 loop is CASSSARGIRQPQHF. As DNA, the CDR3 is TGTGCCAGTAGTTCCGCCCGGGGTATTCGTCAGCCCCAGCATTTT.

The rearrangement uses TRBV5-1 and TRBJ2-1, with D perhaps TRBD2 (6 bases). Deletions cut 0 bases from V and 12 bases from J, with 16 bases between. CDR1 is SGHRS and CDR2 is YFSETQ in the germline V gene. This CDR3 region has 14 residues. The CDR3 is CASSLALTGVVQFF. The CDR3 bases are TGCGCCAGCAGCTTGGCCTTAACGGGAGTTGTGCAGTTCTTC.

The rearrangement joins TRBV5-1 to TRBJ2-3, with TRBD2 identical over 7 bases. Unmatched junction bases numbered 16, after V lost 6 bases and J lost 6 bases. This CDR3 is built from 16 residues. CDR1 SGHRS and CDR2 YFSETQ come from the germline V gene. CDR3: CASIPEAGPRGDTQYF. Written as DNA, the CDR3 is TGCGCCAGCATTCCCGAAGCGGGGCCCCGAGGGGATACGCAGTATTTT. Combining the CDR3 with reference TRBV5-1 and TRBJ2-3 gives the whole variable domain KAGVTQTPRYLIKTRGQQVTLSCSPISGHRSVSWYQQTPGQGLQFLFEYFSETQRNKGNFPGRFSGRQFSNSRSEMNVSTLELGDSALYLCASIPEAGPRGDTQYFGPGTRLTVL.

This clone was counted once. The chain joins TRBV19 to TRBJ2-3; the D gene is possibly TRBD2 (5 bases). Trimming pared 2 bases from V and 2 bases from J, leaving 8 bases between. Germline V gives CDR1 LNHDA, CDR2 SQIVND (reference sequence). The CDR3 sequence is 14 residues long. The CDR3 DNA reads TGTGCCAGTAGTATATTGCTAGCCACAGATACGCAGTATTTT. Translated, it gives CASSILLATDTQYF.

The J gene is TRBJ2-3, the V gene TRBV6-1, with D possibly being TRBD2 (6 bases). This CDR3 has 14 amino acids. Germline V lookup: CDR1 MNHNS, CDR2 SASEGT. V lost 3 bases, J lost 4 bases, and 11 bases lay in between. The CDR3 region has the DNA TGTGCCAGCAGTGATGGACTACGTCCAGATACGCAGTATTTT. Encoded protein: CASSDGLRPDTQYF.